Sequencing of this T cell receptor beta chain was carried out in a study of blood T cell repertoires in COVID-19. Method: immunoSEQ multiplex PCR; TCRdb's copy keeps in-frame clones and lacks some. Found here are roughly 250,000 clones, roughly 82% of them singletons; the top ten hold 4.5% to 6%. Sequencing input: peripheral blood. The TCR comes from a woman older than 75 with active or convalescent COVID-19.

CDR3 DNA sequence: TGTGCCAGCAGCCGAACTCAGGGGGCTCCTGGAAACACCATATATTTT. This translates into CASSRTQGAPGNTIYF. The V call is TRBV4-2, the J call TRBJ1-3; TRBD1 agrees at 8 bases. Looked up from germline, CDR1 is LGHNA and CDR2 is YNFKEQ. The CDR3 has 16 residues. V shed 4 bases and J 2 bases; nucleotides not matched to a gene: 7.